One and the same sample provided the 18 T cell receptor beta chains below, sequenced in a study of CD8 T cells in ankylosing spondylitis. One entry per CDR3 protein results from TCRdb running MiXCR on the 5' RACE reads. Here the sample spans about 250,000 distinct CDR3 sequences, more than 25% being singletons. Sequencing was carried out using blood, either unsorted or a sorted T cell fraction (not recorded which). These receptors originate from a male donor with ankylosing spondylitis or in good health (not recorded which).

This clonotype has more than one count but fewer than ten. The chain recombines TRBV3-1 with TRBJ2-7; D is unclear. V dropped 1 base and J dropped 0 bases, with 13 bases sitting between them. Germline CDR1 is LGHDT and CDR2 is YNNKEL (reference sequence). CDR3 size: 16 residues. The CDR3 spells CASSQGTWGISYEQYF. The DNA of the CDR3 is TGTGCCAGCAGCCAAGGCACATGGGGAATCTCCTACGAGCAGTACTTC.

On this clonotype: One end of the junction varies from germline; a read error may be responsible. The chain combines TRBV5-1 with TRBJ2-1, with 10 bases fitting TRBD1. CDR3 length: 15 residues. Germline V gene lookup returns CDR1 SGHRS and CDR2 YFSETQ. CDR3 protein: CASRLGTGEANEQFF. CDR3 nucleotides: TGCGCCAGCCGCTTGGGGACAGGGGAGGCAAATGAGCAGTTCTTC.

The chain employs TRBV10-3 and TRBJ2-1; possibly TRBD1 or TRBD2 for D (5 bases each). The V gene's germline CDR1 is ENHRY and CDR2 SYGVKD. The CDR3 is 14 residues long. V lost 9 bases and J 5 bases, leaving 17 bases between the germline ends. This chain's CDR3 is CAILGDPSNNEQFF. The CDR3 nucleotides are TGTGCCATACTTGGGGACCCGTCAAACAATGAGCAGTTCTTC.

V and J are TRBV6-6 and TRBJ1-2; unclear D gene. The germline gives CDR1 MNHNY, CDR2 SVGAGI (reference sequence). This CDR3 has 10 residues. The germline V and J ends were trimmed by 4 bases and 13 bases, with 10 bases remaining between them. The CDR3 spells CASSCPRCTF. DNA of the CDR3: TGTGCCAGCAGTTGCCCACGGTGCACCTTC.

The chain uses TRBV20-1 and TRBJ2-3; 8 nucleotides align to TRBD1. Trimming removed 1 base from V and 3 bases from J; junction bases left unmatched: 9. CDR1 is DFQATT and CDR2 is SNEGSKA in the germline V gene (reference sequence). The CDR3 is 16 amino acids. The CDR3 loop reads CSARAAQGAITDTQYF. CDR3 nucleotide sequence: TGCAGTGCTAGAGCGGCGCAGGGGGCTATAACAGATACGCAGTATTTT.

This clonotype has ten or more counts. The gene calls are TRBV29-1 and TRBJ2-1, with D perhaps assigned TRBD1 or TRBD2 (5 bases each). V dropped 7 bases and J dropped 8 bases, with 12 bases sitting between them. This CDR3 region has 11 residues. Germline V CDR1 and CDR2: SQVTM, ANQGSEA. The CDR3 loop reads CSAHGTDEQFF. The DNA for the CDR3 is TGCAGCGCACACGGGACGGATGAGCAGTTCTTC.

This sequence joins TRBV29-1 and TRBJ1-5, with D uncertain. The V gene lost 4 bases and the J gene lost 2 bases, with 6 bases spanning the gap. CDR3 length: 12 residues. Per the germline V gene, CDR1 is SQVTM and CDR2 is ANQGSEA. The CDR3 DNA sequence: TGCAGCGTTGCTGTAGGCAATCAGCCCCAGCATTTT. Encoded protein: CSVAVGNQPQHF. The whole variable domain, filled in from reference TRBV29-1 and TRBJ1-5, reads SAVISQKPSRDICQRGTSLTIQCQVDSQVTMMFWYRQQPGQSLTLIATANQGSEATYESGFVIDKFPISRPNLTFSTLTVSNMSPEDSSIYLCSVAVGNQPQHFGDGTRLSIL.

This clonotype has just a few counts. The chain uses TRBV20-1 and TRBJ1-1, with TRBD1 matching 7 bases. The germline V gene encodes CDR1 DFQATT and CDR2 SNEGSKA (reference sequence). This CDR3 has 14 amino acids. The junction had 7 bases not matched to a gene; V was cut back by 5 bases and J by 1 base. CDR3 sequence reads: CSAPSTGQNTEAFF. The CDR3 DNA reads TGCAGTGCTCCGTCGACAGGGCAGAACACTGAAGCTTTCTTT.

The genes are TRBV15 and TRBJ2-3, with D maybe TRBD1 (6 bases). The CDR3 sequence is 17 residues long. V shed 0 bases and J shed 0 bases, with 13 bases lying between them. The germline V gene encodes CDR1 LNHNV and CDR2 YYDKDF (reference sequence). DNA of the CDR3: TGTGCCACCAGCAGAGATCCCGGACAGCCTAGCACAGATACGCAGTATTTT. Translating gives CATSRDPGQPSTDTQYF.

This clonotype was picked up a small number of times. CDR3 coding DNA: TGTGCCAGCACCAATCGGGGGGGCACAGATACGCAGTATTTT. It translates to CASTNRGGTDTQYF. The chain links TRBV6-1 to TRBJ2-3, with 7 bases fitting TRBD2. Germline CDR1 MNHNS, CDR2 SASEGT. Trimming removed 7 bases from V and 1 base from J; junction bases left unmatched: 5. The CDR3 is 14 residues long.

This clonotype was found a few times. The DNA of the CDR3 is TGCGCCAGCAGTGAATCGAGAGTGGAGGGCACAGATACGCAGTATTTT. Amino acids: CASSESRVEGTDTQYF. This chain connects TRBV10-1 to TRBJ2-3; perhaps TRBD2 as D (5 bases). CDR3 size: 16 residues. CDR1 and CDR2 (germline): WNHNN, SYGVQD (reference sequence). The V gene lost 3 bases and the J gene lost 1 base, with 14 bases spanning the gap.

The V and J genes are TRBV10-1 and TRBJ2-7, with D perhaps matching TRBD2 (5 bases). The V gene lost 3 bases and the J gene lost 7 bases, with 7 bases spanning the gap. CDR1 is WNHNN, CDR2 SYGVQD, per germline (reference sequence). The CDR3 consists of 11 residues. The CDR3 DNA reads as TGCGCCAGCAGTGATTCGGGGGAGCAGTACTTC. Its translation is CASSDSGEQYF.

The rearrangement links TRBV6-1 to TRBJ2-7; 8 positions agree with TRBD1. The V gene end was trimmed by 7 bases and the J gene end by 0 bases; junction bases not matched to a gene: 8. CDR1 MNHNS and CDR2 SASEGT come from the germline V gene. There are 15 residues in the CDR3. The CDR3 is CASKAQDRASYEQYF. CDR3 nucleotide sequence: TGTGCCAGCAAGGCCCAGGACAGGGCCTCCTACGAGCAGTACTTC.

V is TRBV11-2 and J is TRBJ2-1; 12 bases are shared with TRBD1. CDR1 and CDR2 (germline): SGHAT, FQNNGV. The CDR3 has 20 residues. The V and J ends lost 5 bases and 5 bases, in that order; junction bases with no gene match: 19. This CDR3 is CASSPHWGQGANRHNNEQFF. The CDR3, as DNA: TGTGCCAGCAGCCCTCATTGGGGACAGGGGGCCAATCGACACAACAATGAGCAGTTCTTC.

The chain combines TRBV10-3 with TRBJ1-1; TRBD1 matches at 7 bases. Germline trimming cut 10 bases from V and 0 bases from J; bases unmatched to any gene: 11. This CDR3 has 15 residues. Germline CDR1 ENHRY, CDR2 SYGVKD. CDR3 bases: TGTGCCACCAGGGGCACAGGGGCCATGAACACTGAAGCTTTCTTT. Translated: CATRGTGAMNTEAFF.

This clonotype has only a few counts. The genes are TRBV12-3 or TRBV12-4 and TRBJ1-2; D is perhaps TRBD1 (5 bases). Trimming shortened V by 4 bases and J by 0 bases, and 15 bases separated the two germline ends. The CDR3 contains 16 residues. The CDR3 protein is CASSYRSTGTNYGYTF. Written as DNA, the CDR3 is TGTGCCAGCAGTTACAGGTCGACGGGTACTAACTATGGCTACACCTTC.

The V and J genes are TRBV2 and TRBJ2-3; no definite D call. The CDR3 covers 16 residues. Looked up from germline, CDR1 is SNHLY and CDR2 is FYNNEI. Trimming stripped 1 base from V and 1 base from J, with 12 bases between. The CDR3 spells CASSEVVAEGTDTQYF. Written as DNA, the CDR3 is TGTGCCAGCAGTGAAGTGGTGGCAGAGGGCACAGATACGCAGTATTTT.

The chain is built from TRBV12-3 or TRBV12-4 and TRBJ2-5; D is uncertain. V was clipped by 1 base and J by 2 bases, with 5 bases between them. The CDR3 covers 13 residues. CDR3 sequence (DNA): TGTGCCAGCAGTTTAGACACACAAGAGACCCAGTACTTC. Amino acid sequence: CASSLDTQETQYF.